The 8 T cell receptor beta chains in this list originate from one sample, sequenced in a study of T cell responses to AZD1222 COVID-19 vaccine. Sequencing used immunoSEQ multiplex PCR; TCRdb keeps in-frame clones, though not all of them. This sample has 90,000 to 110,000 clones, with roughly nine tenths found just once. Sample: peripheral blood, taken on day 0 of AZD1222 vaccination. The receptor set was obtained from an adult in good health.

DNA for the CDR3: TGTGCCAGCAGTTATGGGGAGCAGTTCTTC. Protein product: CASSYGEQFF. This chain uses TRBV2 with TRBJ2-1; D is uncertain. CDR3 length: 10 residues. Trimming left V 5 bases short and J 10 bases short, with 6 bases between. The V gene's germline CDR1 is SNHLY and CDR2 FYNNEI. Looking up the rest from reference TRBV2 and TRBJ2-1 gives the full variable domain: EPEVTQTPSHQVTQMGQEVILRCVPISNHLYFYWYRQILGQKVEFLVSFYNNEISEKSEIFDDQFSVERPDGSNFTLKIRSTKLEDSAMYFCASSYGEQFFGPGTRLTVL.

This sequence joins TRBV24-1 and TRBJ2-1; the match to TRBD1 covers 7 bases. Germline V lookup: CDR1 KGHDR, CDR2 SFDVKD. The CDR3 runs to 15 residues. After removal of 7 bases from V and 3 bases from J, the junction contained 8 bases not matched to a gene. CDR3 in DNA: TGTGCCACCAGCTCCGACAGGGATATCTACAATGAGCAGTTCTTC. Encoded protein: CATSSDRDIYNEQFF.

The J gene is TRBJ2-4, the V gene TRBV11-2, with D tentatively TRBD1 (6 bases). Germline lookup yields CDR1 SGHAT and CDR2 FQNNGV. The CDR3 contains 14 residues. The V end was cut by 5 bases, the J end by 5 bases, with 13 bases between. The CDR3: CASSNPEGENIQYF. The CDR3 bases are TGTGCCAGCAGCAACCCCGAGGGGGAAAACATTCAGTACTTC.

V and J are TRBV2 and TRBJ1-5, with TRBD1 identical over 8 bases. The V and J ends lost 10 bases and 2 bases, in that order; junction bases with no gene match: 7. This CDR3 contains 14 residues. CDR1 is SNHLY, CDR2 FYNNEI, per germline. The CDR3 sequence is CATAGTGGNQPQHF. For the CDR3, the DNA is TGTGCCACCGCAGGGACAGGAGGCAATCAGCCCCAGCATTTT.

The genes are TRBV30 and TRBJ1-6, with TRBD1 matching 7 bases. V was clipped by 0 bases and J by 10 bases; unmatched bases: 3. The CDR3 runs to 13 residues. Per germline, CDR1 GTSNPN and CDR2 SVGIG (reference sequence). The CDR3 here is CAWSVAGGSPLHF. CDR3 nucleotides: TGTGCCTGGAGTGTGGCAGGGGGGTCACCCCTCCACTTT.

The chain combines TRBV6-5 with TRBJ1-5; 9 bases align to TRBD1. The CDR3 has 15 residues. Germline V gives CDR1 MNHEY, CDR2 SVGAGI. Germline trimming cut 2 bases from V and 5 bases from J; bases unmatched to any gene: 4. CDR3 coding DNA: TGTGCCAGCAGTTACATACAGGGGGCGGATCAGCCCCAGCATTTT. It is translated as CASSYIQGADQPQHF.

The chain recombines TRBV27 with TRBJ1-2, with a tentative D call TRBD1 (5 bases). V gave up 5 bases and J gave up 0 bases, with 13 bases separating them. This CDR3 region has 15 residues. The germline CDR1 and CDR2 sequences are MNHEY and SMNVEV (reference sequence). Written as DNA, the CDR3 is TGTGCCAGCAGTCCGAGGGGCCCCGCTAACTATGGCTACACCTTC. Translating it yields CASSPRGPANYGYTF.

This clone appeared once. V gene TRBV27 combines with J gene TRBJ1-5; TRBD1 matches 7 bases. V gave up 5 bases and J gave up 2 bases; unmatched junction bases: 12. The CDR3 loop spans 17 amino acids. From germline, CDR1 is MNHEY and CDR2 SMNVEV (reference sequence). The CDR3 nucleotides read TGTGCCAGCAGTCCTCGGACAGGCGTCGGTGGCAATCAGCCCCAGCATTTT. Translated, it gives CASSPRTGVGGNQPQHF.